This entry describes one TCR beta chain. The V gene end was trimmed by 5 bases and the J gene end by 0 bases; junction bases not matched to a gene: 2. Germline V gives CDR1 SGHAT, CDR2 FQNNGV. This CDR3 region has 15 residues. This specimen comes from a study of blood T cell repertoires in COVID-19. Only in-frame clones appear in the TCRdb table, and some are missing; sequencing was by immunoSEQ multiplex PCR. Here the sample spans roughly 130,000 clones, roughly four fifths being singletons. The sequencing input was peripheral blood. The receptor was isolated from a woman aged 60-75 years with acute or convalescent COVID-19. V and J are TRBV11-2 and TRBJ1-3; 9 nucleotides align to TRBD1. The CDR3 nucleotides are TGTGCCAGCAGCCCGACAGGGGGCTCTGGAAACACCATATATTTT. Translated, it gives CASSPTGGSGNTIYF.